This TCR beta chain comes out of a study of blood T cell repertoires in COVID-19. Study background: The samples span acute and convalescent COVID-19 from the United States, Italy and Spain. T cells, B-cell-depleted T cells, or PBMCs supplied cDNA or gDNA.

In the study's own analysis: The authors estimated nucleated cell counts from reference gene primer amplification. Method: immunoSEQ multiplex PCR; TCRdb's copy keeps in-frame clones and lacks some. V and J calls and clone size are those listed in that table; D and trimming were worked out from the DNA. The sample includes 80,000 to 95,000 clones, around nine tenths of them seen just once. Sequenced sample: peripheral blood. This TCR derives from an older woman with acute or convalescent COVID-19.

CDR3 region: CASGQTDNSPLHF. In nucleotides, the CDR3 is TGTGCCAGCGGACAGACTGATAATTCACCCCTCCACTTT. The V gene is TRBV6-5, the J gene TRBJ1-6, with a possible D match to TRBD1 (6 bases). Looked up from germline, CDR1 is MNHEY and CDR2 is SVGAGI. The CDR3 runs 13 residues. The ends were cut back, 8 bases at V and 5 bases at J, with 10 bases in the middle.